This T cell receptor beta chain was sequenced for a study of shared clonotypes between healthy human individuals. Some clones are missing from TCRdb's copy, which holds only in-frame ones; the method was immunoSEQ multiplex PCR. The sample gives millions of clones, more than 90% of which show up once; roughly 0.13% is in the top ten. V was shortened by 6 bases and J by 5 bases, with 13 bases between the two germline ends. Germline V gene lookup returns CDR1 MNHEY and CDR2 SVGAGI. This CDR3 region has 13 residues. Donors were healthy HIV-negative adults without recently reported acute infections or vaccinations. Note on this clone: Other DNA sequences in this sample translate to the same CDR3.

The sequence was collected from a young man in good health. This chain uses TRBV6-5 with TRBJ2-5; TRBD1 might be the D (6 bases). Specimen: naive CD4+ T cells sorted from blood. The subset: CD45RA+ positively selected. CDR3 nucleotide sequence: TGTGCCAGCAGCAGGGGCAGTGGGGAGACCCAGTACTTC. Amino acids: CASSRGSGETQYF.